This section outlines one T cell receptor (beta chain) sequence together with its context. Which antigen it targets is not known. Nothing much larger sits one base from this clone, and base qualities are not available. The V end loses 4 bases and the J end loses 5 bases, and a stretch of 19 bases separates them. From the germline V gene, CDR1 is SGHTS and CDR2 is YDEGEE. The CDR3 measures 16 amino acids from cysteine to phenylalanine. The entry retains the CDR3 DNA only, 48 bases that are in frame from base 1. Using the deep immunoSEQ assay, multiplex PCR amplified TCR CDR3 regions from genomic DNA. For each cell subset, the extracted genomic DNA was distributed evenly across all wells of several immunoSEQ 96-well plates, and each plate served as one replicate. For sorted subsets, around 0.2 ug of genomic DNA, equivalent to 30,000 or so T cell genomes, went into each replicate PCR. Purified libraries were quantified with a Qubit 3.0 fluorometer, sized on a Bioanalyzer 2100, and re-quantified with the KAPA Library Quantification kit. Each immunoSEQ 96-well plate was sequenced on its own single-read 150-cycle Illumina NextSeq 550 flow cell. The published analysis was carried out like this. Because the immunoSEQ output included only junctional sequences and no quality scores, the filtering could not be the same as the filtering used for full-length reads. To assign V/J genes and CDR3, sequences were annotated using PyIR, a Python wrapper for IgBLAST v1.9, with IMGT germline references. Reads with weak V/J assignments (E-value above 1e-6), missing CDR3, stop codons, out-of-frame junctions, or ambiguous translated residues were removed. V3J clonotypes were defined as sequences sharing the same inferred V gene, J gene, and CDR3 amino acid sequence. To compute the percentage overlap between repertoires, the number of shared unique clonotypes was divided by the size of the smaller repertoire. RTK rarefaction, the Chao1 estimator, and Recon v2.1 estimates of unobserved clonotypes were used to assess repertoire richness. Generation probabilities for all TCRbeta clonotypes obtained by the gDNA method from four donors were computed using OLGA. Here the immuneACCESS table is served through TCRdb, limited to in-frame sequences with V and J called. Missing clones are a known gap in these copies; in checked studies unresolved V genes cover under half, and the rest lacks a known reason. D and trimming come from the DNA, and the V and J calls and clone size come from that table. Recorded for this sample are 600,000 to 750,000 clones; 72% of them occurred a single time. Of the sample, more than 1.5% is held by the ten largest clones.

The record originates from a study of shared clonotypes between healthy human individuals (dated by TCRdb to 2018 to 2020). Context from the whole study: The cohort included three men and two women between 18 and 49 years of age. For each donor, three plates each were used for CD4 naive and CD4 memory, two plates were used for CD8 naive, and one plate was used for CD8 memory. The study deeply sequenced blood TCR repertoires of about 5 healthy adults to estimate repertoire size and the extent of clonotype sharing between individuals. Different laboratories and diverse techniques were used to prepare libraries and sequence TCR repertoires, to increase sequencing depth and limit assay-specific biases. Per donor, leukapheresis produced somewhere between about 0.94 and 9 billion PBMCs. The research as a whole found: Higher generation probabilities were observed for clonotypes shared by all four sorted-subset donors than for non-shared clonotypes. Sampling was restricted to blood, and TCR repertoires in tissue are likely to differ from TCR repertoires in blood. Approximately 5% of naive CD4, roughly 3.5% of naive CD8, around 2.3% of memory CD4, and over 0.35% of memory CD8 clonotypes were shared across a handful of donors. Even with the large sequencing depth, rarefaction of the sorted-subset datasets indicated that sequencing was incomplete. Because the study included only a small number of donors, the genetic and exposure-history diversity represented was limited. Naive subsets generally had larger estimated clonotype richness than memory subsets did. Based on pairwise subsampling, the degree of clonotype sharing among donors was expected to be affected by sequencing depth.

The donors were healthy, HIV-negative adults who had no recently reported acute infections or vaccinations. Every donor was a Caucasian adult living in Nashville, Tennessee, USA. CD4+ T cells were enriched by magnetic negative selection; naive cells were then positively selected on CD45RA, and the negative fraction formed the memory subset. Blood was obtained by leukapheresis, after which PBMCs were separated by Ficoll-Histopaque density gradient centrifugation and cryopreserved in liquid nitrogen vapor phase. Purity and quantity of every magnetically sorted T cell population were checked by analytical flow cytometry. Each sorted fraction had its genomic DNA isolated and then quantified by UV absorbance on a Nanodrop 2000c.

Sequenced input: memory CD4+ T cells sorted from blood. The sample's cell subset or site label is to be understood as: CD45RA-negative fraction. The TCR sequence derives from a woman aged 30 to 39 in good health. Rearrangement joined TRBV5-8 to TRBJ2-1; the D segment cannot be called with confidence. The CDR3 amino acid sequence is: CASSPRVVYADNEQFF. The bases read TGTGCCAGCAGCCCCCGGGTAGTATACGCCGACAATGAGCAGTTCTTC. With the rest looked up from the reference TRBV5-8 and TRBJ2-1 genes rather than sequenced, the full variable domain is EAGVTQSPTHLIKTRGQQATLRCSPISGHTSVYWYQQALGLGLQFLLWYDEGEERNRGNFPPRFSGRQFPNYSSELNVNALELEDSALYLCASSPRVVYADNEQFFGPGTRLTVL.